This T cell receptor beta chain was captured in a study of CD8 T cells in ankylosing spondylitis (dated by TCRdb to about 2017). Describing the broader study: The study profiled T cell receptor beta repertoires in healthy donors and ankylosing spondylitis patients to find disease-linked TCR variants. The whole study cohort included 108 healthy donors and 25 ankylosing spondylitis patients. Peripheral blood samples were taken, and synovial fluid was additionally collected from ankylosing spondylitis patients. The full study reports these points: The disease-linked clones were reported to be significantly enriched in matched synovial fluid samples from ankylosing spondylitis patients. A TCR beta motif made up of roughly eight highly homologous amino acid variants appeared to be characteristic of blood from ankylosing spondylitis patients. In peripheral blood, the disease-linked clones were found at relatively low frequencies and had a CD8+ phenotype. Some of the motif variants had been reported before in the synovial fluid and blood of reactive arthritis patients, a finding that suggests common disease-initiation mechanisms.

CDR1 is given as LNHDA and CDR2 as SQIVND, both from the germline V gene (reference sequence). Trimming takes 6 bases from V and 0 bases from J, and the germline ends sit 14 bases apart. The CDR3, from cysteine to phenylalanine, totals 15 residues. CDR3 DNA only is kept here, 45 bases in frame from base 1. TCRdb lists the instrument as Illumina HiSeq 2500. Quantitative 5'-RACE with molecular barcodes was used to prepare TCR beta libraries. The original pipeline was this. To identify disease-linked TCR variants, a new computational method was used, one built on a probabilistic model of VDJ rearrangement. The public reads were reprocessed in TCRdb via fastp at Q25 and MiXCR, keeping in-frame beta chains. Each entry merges the rows of one CDR3 protein and shows their most common DNA and genes. These V and J calls derive from TCRdb rather than the authors' analysis. The sample records under 950,000 distinct CDR3 sequences, 15% to 20% of which are singletons. The top ten constitute under 20% of the sample.

This clonotype appeared many times. It has no known antigen specificity. There are no base qualities to consult, and no much larger clone falls within one base. Material for sequencing was blood, either unsorted or a sorted T cell fraction (not recorded which). The clonotype comes from a male donor with ankylosing spondylitis. The chain is encoded by TRBV19 joined to TRBJ1-1; D gene: possibly TRBD1, on 5 matching bases. The CDR3 in this case is CASRSSRQMNTEAFF. The DNA sequence is given as TGTGCCAGTAGATCGTCCCGACAGATGAACACTGAAGCTTTCTTT.